Presented here are 7 T cell receptor beta chains from one specimen sequenced in a study of T cell responses to AZD1222 COVID-19 vaccine. Only in-frame clones appear in the TCRdb table, and some are missing; sequencing was by immunoSEQ multiplex PCR. The sample has approximately 160,000 clones, 85% to 95% seen once; the top ten hold about 0.9%. The source material was peripheral blood, sampled on day 0 of AZD1222 vaccination. The receptor source for this set is an adult in good health.

In DNA, the CDR3 is TGTGCCAGCAGTCTCCGGGACAGCTATGGCTACACCTTC. Residues: CASSLRDSYGYTF. The V gene is TRBV6-5, the J gene TRBJ1-2; 7 positions agree with TRBD1. The V gene's germline CDR1 is MNHEY and CDR2 SVGAGI. The CDR3 totals 13 residues. The trim removed 5 bases at V and 4 bases at J, leaving 4 bases unmatched.

The V and J genes are TRBV18 and TRBJ1-2; tentative D call: TRBD1 (5 bases). Germline CDR1 is KGHSH and CDR2 is LQKENI. V dropped 6 bases and J dropped 0 bases, with 14 bases sitting between them. The CDR3 extends over 15 amino acids. The CDR3 protein is CASSEGHGSNYGYTF. CDR3 nucleotide sequence: TGTGCCAGCTCGGAAGGACACGGGTCTAACTATGGCTACACCTTC.

The chain has TRBV5-1 and TRBJ1-5; D unresolved. Per the germline V gene, CDR1 is SGHRS and CDR2 is YFSETQ. The CDR3 consists of 15 residues. V was trimmed by 2 bases and J by 3 bases, leaving 12 bases between them. The CDR3 loop is CASSLRGGPNQPQHF. In nucleotides, the CDR3 is TGCGCCAGCAGCTTACGAGGAGGGCCCAATCAGCCCCAGCATTTT. The whole variable domain, remainder taken from reference TRBV5-1 and TRBJ1-5, is KAGVTQTPRYLIKTRGQQVTLSCSPISGHRSVSWYQQTPGQGLQFLFEYFSETQRNKGNFPGRFSGRQFSNSRSEMNVSTLELGDSALYLCASSLRGGPNQPQHFGDGTRLSIL.

CDR3 bases: TGCGCCAGCAGTGAGCCGGGACAGGGATCCTACGAGCAGTACTTC. Its protein product is CASSEPGQGSYEQYF. This chain links TRBV10-1 with TRBJ2-7; 9 bases are a match to TRBD1. Germline loops: CDR1 WNHNN, CDR2 SYGVQD (reference sequence). V trimming: 2 bases; J trimming: 1 base; junction bases outside the gene matches: 3. The CDR3 is 15 amino acids.

The V and J genes are TRBV30 and TRBJ1-1; no firm D call. This CDR3 has 14 amino acids. Trimming took off 2 bases at V and 4 bases at J, with 14 bases between the two ends. Looked up from germline, CDR1 is GTSNPN and CDR2 is SVGIG (reference sequence). DNA for the CDR3: TGTGCCTGGAGTTTCTTGTTTGAGGGCACTGAAGCTTTCTTT. This gives the protein CAWSFLFEGTEAFF.

The chain joins TRBV7-9 to TRBJ2-7; D gene ambiguous. Germline loops: CDR1 SEHNR, CDR2 FQNEAQ (reference sequence). The CDR3 length is 14 residues. V shed 2 bases and J shed 3 bases, with 11 bases lying between them. The CDR3 here is CASSLSNRFYEQYF. The DNA for the CDR3 is TGTGCCAGCAGCTTAAGTAACAGATTCTACGAGCAGTACTTC.

The chain employs TRBV9 and TRBJ1-2; the D gene is possibly TRBD1 (5 bases). This CDR3 has 14 residues. Germline CDR1 reads SGDLS; CDR2 reads YYNGEE. Trimming left V 0 bases short and J 7 bases short, with 13 bases between. The CDR3: CASSVGGGAFGYTF. CDR3 bases: TGTGCCAGCAGCGTAGGGGGCGGAGCTTTTGGCTACACCTTC.